The next 20 T cell receptor beta chains were all read from a single sample in a study of identical twins. TCRdb itself ran the 5' RACE reads through MiXCR, one entry per CDR3 protein. The sample has around 530,000 distinct CDR3 sequences, approximately 14% seen once. A further study also used this sample, focusing on yellow fever vaccine responses in identical twins.

Material for sequencing was CD4+ T cells sorted from blood. All receptors derive from a woman between 18 and 30 years old in good health.

The CDR3 loop reads CASSRDRAIGELFF. The DNA of the CDR3 is TGTGCCAGCAGCCGGGACAGGGCTATCGGGGAGCTGTTTTTT. The chain has TRBV6-1 and TRBJ2-2; TRBD1 matches 9 bases. The ends lost 6 bases at V and 7 bases at J; junction bases unmatched: 6. Germline CDR1 reads MNHNS; CDR2 reads SASEGT. This CDR3 is 14 amino acids long.

This clonotype was detected only a few times. The V and J genes are TRBV3-1 and TRBJ2-1; tentatively, D is TRBD2 (7 bases). Germline CDR1 is LGHDT and CDR2 is YNNKEL (reference sequence). Trimming removed 0 bases at V and 9 bases at J, with 12 bases between. The CDR3 has 14 residues. The CDR3 sequence: CASSQEVGGREQFF. The CDR3 DNA sequence: TGTGCCAGCAGCCAAGAGGTCGGGGGGCGTGAGCAGTTCTTC.

This chain joins TRBV28 and TRBJ1-1, with no clear D. Trimming removed 5 bases from V and 3 bases from J, with 10 bases in between. The CDR3 covers 13 residues. Germline CDR1 and CDR2: MDHEN and SYDVKM. The chain's CDR3 is CASSRGRYTEAFF. The CDR3 DNA follows: TGTGCCAGCAGTAGAGGGAGGTACACTGAAGCTTTCTTT.

This chain connects TRBV10-3 to TRBJ2-2; 10 bases line up with TRBD2. Germline V gives CDR1 ENHRY, CDR2 SYGVKD. This CDR3 has 14 residues. V shed 9 bases, J shed 5 bases, and the junction held 6 bases outside the gene matches. The chain's CDR3 is CAITPGLATGELFF. Here the CDR3 DNA reads TGTGCCATTACCCCGGGACTAGCGACCGGGGAGCTGTTTTTT.

V usage is TRBV13 and J usage is TRBJ2-5; D is uncertain. CDR1 and CDR2 (germline): PRHDT, FYEKMQ (reference sequence). V lost 3 bases and J lost 7, with 15 bases in between. The CDR3 loop spans 14 amino acids. CDR3 sequence (DNA): TGTGCCAGCAGCTTCGCGGATTATTCGGGGACCCAGTACTTC. Translated: CASSFADYSGTQYF.

This clonotype has a handful of counts. CDR3 protein: CASSSRDQETQYF. CDR3 nucleotides: TGTGCCAGCAGTTCTCGAGACCAAGAGACCCAGTACTTC. The chain carries TRBV12-3 or TRBV12-4 and TRBJ2-5; D gene ambiguous. CDR3 length: 13 amino acids. Trimming took off 4 bases at V and 0 bases at J, with 6 bases between the two ends.

This clonotype came up many times. This chain links TRBV5-1 with TRBJ2-5; D uncertain. Germline lookup yields CDR1 SGHRS and CDR2 YFSETQ. The CDR3 consists of 16 residues. V shed 2 bases and J shed 0 bases, with 14 bases lying between them. In DNA form, the CDR3 reads TGCGCCAGCAGCTTTTCTCTCGTCAGGAACCAAGAGACCCAGTACTTC. Amino acids: CASSFSLVRNQETQYF.

Ten or more counts support this clonotype. Given the absence of the conserved phenylalanine or tryptophan at the CDR3 end, a read error is likely. Because the CDR3's place on the DNA is in doubt, the DNA is left out and the CDR3 is given as listed by TCRdb. This chain joins TRBV3-1 and TRBJ1-2. Germline V gene data show CDR1 as LGHDT and CDR2 as YNNKEL (reference sequence). The CDR3 has 13 amino acids, counting both end residues. CDR3 region: CASSRRVYWGTPR.

V and J are TRBV11-2 and TRBJ1-4; D may be TRBD1 (5 bases). In germline, CDR1 is SGHAT, CDR2 FQNNGV. The ends were cut back, 5 bases at V and 5 bases at J, with 21 bases in the middle. This CDR3 region has 17 residues. The CDR3 here is CASSVILRGGFNEKLFF. DNA of the CDR3: TGTGCCAGCAGCGTTATTCTTCGTGGGGGATTCAATGAAAAACTGTTTTTT.

This clonotype has ten or more counts. V usage is TRBV12-3 or TRBV12-4 and J usage is TRBJ1-2; no clear D gene. V lost 4 bases to trimming and J lost 8 bases, with 14 bases between them. CDR3 length: 13 residues. The CDR3 region has the DNA TGTGCCAGCAGTTCCACCGTGTCTTACGGCTACACCTTC. Its protein is CASSSTVSYGYTF.

This rearrangement joins TRBV9 to TRBJ2-7; possibly TRBD1 for D (5 bases). This CDR3 region has 15 residues. V dropped 0 bases and J dropped 6 bases, with 16 bases sitting between them. Germline CDR1 and CDR2: SGDLS and YYNGEE. The DNA for the CDR3 is TGTGCCAGCAGCGTAGAACCCAGGGTACCCTCCGAGCAGTACTTC. Translating it yields CASSVEPRVPSEQYF.

The chain recombines TRBV12-3 or TRBV12-4 with TRBJ1-2, with TRBD1 as a possible D gene (5 bases). The CDR3 runs 15 residues. V was cut by 1 base and J by 8 bases, with 17 bases left in between. The CDR3 DNA reads TGTGCCAGCAGTTTAGATAATGGGGCCGCGTTGGGCTACACCTTC. This sequence encodes CASSLDNGAALGYTF.

In its sample, this clonotype was seen a few times. The chain employs TRBV12-3 or TRBV12-4 and TRBJ1-1; D may be TRBD1 (5 bases). CDR3 length: 14 amino acids. V was pared by 5 bases and J by 4 bases, with 14 bases between. Here the CDR3 reads CASSIPGGFTEAFF. The CDR3 bases are TGTGCCAGCAGTATACCCGGGGGGTTCACTGAAGCTTTCTTT.

The gene calls are TRBV6-5 and TRBJ1-5, with TRBD1 matching 9 bases. The CDR3 consists of 15 residues. Trimming took 0 bases from V and 6 from J; bases not matched to a gene: 3. Per the germline V gene, CDR1 is MNHEY and CDR2 is SVGAGI. In DNA form, the CDR3 reads TGTGCCAGCAGTTACTCGGGGACAGGGACTCAGCCCCAGCATTTT. Translated: CASSYSGTGTQPQHF.

The chain joins TRBV5-1 to TRBJ2-7; the D gene is possibly TRBD1 (6 bases). Germline V gene sequence: CDR1 SGHRS, CDR2 YFSETQ. V lost 4 bases and J 3 bases, leaving 14 bases between the germline ends. This CDR3 region has 14 residues. The CDR3 loop is CASSLRDTFYEQYV. As DNA, the CDR3 is TGCGCCAGCAGCCTCCGGGACACTTTCTACGAGCAGTACGTC.

This clonotype was observed once. The chain combines TRBV24-1 with TRBJ2-3; D uncertain. Trimming removed 5 bases at V and 1 base at J, with 9 bases between. Germline lookup yields CDR1 KGHDR and CDR2 SFDVKD. The CDR3 spans 14 residues. The CDR3, as DNA: TGTGCCACCAGTGCCCCCCAAGGCACAGATACGCAGTATTTT. Translated: CATSAPQGTDTQYF.

The chain uses TRBV20-1 and TRBJ2-1, with 7 bases lining up with TRBD2. Germline V lookup: CDR1 DFQATT, CDR2 SNEGSKA (reference sequence). Losses at the gene ends were 6 bases for V and 9 bases for J; bases not matched to a gene: 8. This CDR3 is built from 12 residues. This chain's CDR3 is CSAYGLGGEQFF. The CDR3 DNA reads TGCAGTGCCTATGGACTAGGAGGTGAGCAGTTCTTC.

This clonotype was observed a few times. The chain employs TRBV9 and TRBJ1-5, with D hard to call. The CDR3 spans 17 residues. Germline V gene lookup returns CDR1 SGDLS and CDR2 YYNGEE. Trimming took off 5 bases at V and 2 bases at J, with 20 bases between the two ends. Here the CDR3 reads CASRQNTNAPCNQPQHF. For the CDR3, the DNA is TGTGCCAGCAGACAGAACACCAATGCCCCTTGCAATCAGCCCCAGCATTTT.

This clonotype was counted a few times. CDR3 DNA: TGTGCCAGCAGTTTTGGACTAGCGGGAGTGGCTGAGCAGTTCTTC. Encoded protein: CASSFGLAGVAEQFF. The chain joins TRBV12-3 or TRBV12-4 to TRBJ2-1; 13 bases match TRBD2. J lost 9 bases, V lost 3 bases, and 5 bases had no gene match. The CDR3 length is 15 residues.

There are a few counts of this clonotype. The chain is built from TRBV2 and TRBJ2-7, with D perhaps matching TRBD1 (6 bases). The CDR3 totals 15 residues. Germline-derived CDR1 and CDR2 are SNHLY and FYNNEI. Trimming took 6 bases from V and 2 from J, leaving 17 bases between them. The CDR3: CASRRPKTGAYEQYV. The CDR3, as DNA: TGTGCCAGCAGAAGACCTAAGACAGGAGCCTACGAGCAGTACGTC.